What follows are 3 T cell receptor beta chains derived from one specimen sequenced in a study of cytomegalovirus exposure and HLA in healthy donors (dated by TCRdb to 2017 to 2019). The library was generated by the immunoSEQ multiplex PCR assay. For the multiplex PCR, a mixture combining 60 forward primers for TCR Vbeta segments and 13 reverse primers for TCR Jbeta segments was used. TCRdb re-hosts the immuneACCESS table, in-frame sequences only. Its copies lack some clones; in the studies checked, an unresolved V gene accounts for under half of them, and the cause for the rest is not known. The table for this sample lists 120,000 to 150,000 clones; over 80% of them were counted only once. Roughly 2.9% of the sample is held by the ten biggest clonotypes. The sample consisted of PBMCs. These TCRs come from a woman aged 30 to 39 in good health and CMV-seronegative.

The rearrangement uses TRBV28 and TRBJ1-1; D is possibly TRBD1 (5 bases). The germline V gene encodes CDR1 MDHEN and CDR2 SYDVKM. V lost 5 bases and J 3 bases, leaving 25 bases between the germline ends. CDR3 length: 18 amino acids. The CDR3 protein is CASSPLYRPQSRYTEAFF. CDR3 coding DNA: TGTGCCAGCAGTCCCCTTTACAGGCCCCAAAGTAGATACACTGAAGCTTTCTTT.

The V gene is TRBV11-3, the J gene TRBJ2-1, with 9 bases lining up with TRBD2. Germline-derived CDR1 and CDR2 are SGHNT and YENEEA. The J segment lost 6 bases and the V segment lost 2 bases, leaving 8 bases of the junction unmatched. The CDR3 length is 16 residues. CDR3 sequence (DNA): TGTGCCAGCAGCTTATCAGGGGTAGCGGGAGTCAATGAGCAGTTCTTC. It translates to CASSLSGVAGVNEQFF.

The chain links TRBV5-1 to TRBJ1-5; the D gene is possibly TRBD1 (6 bases). The V end was cut by 1 base, the J end by 1 base, with 9 bases between. Germline V gives CDR1 SGHRS, CDR2 YFSETQ. The CDR3 runs 15 residues. The CDR3 nucleotides read TGCGCCAGCAGCTTGTCAGGGGTCAGCAATCAGCCCCAGCATTTT. It encodes CASSLSGVSNQPQHF.